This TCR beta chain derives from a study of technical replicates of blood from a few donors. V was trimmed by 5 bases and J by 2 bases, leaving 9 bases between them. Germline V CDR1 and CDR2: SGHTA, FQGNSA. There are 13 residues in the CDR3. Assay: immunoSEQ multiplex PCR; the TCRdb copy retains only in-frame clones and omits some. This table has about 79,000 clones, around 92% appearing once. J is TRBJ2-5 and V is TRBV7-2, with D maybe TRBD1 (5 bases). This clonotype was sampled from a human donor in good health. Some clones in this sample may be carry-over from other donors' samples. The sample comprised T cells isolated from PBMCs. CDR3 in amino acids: CASSRDRQETQYF. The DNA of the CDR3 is TGTGCCAGCAGCAGAGACAGACAAGAGACCCAGTACTTC.